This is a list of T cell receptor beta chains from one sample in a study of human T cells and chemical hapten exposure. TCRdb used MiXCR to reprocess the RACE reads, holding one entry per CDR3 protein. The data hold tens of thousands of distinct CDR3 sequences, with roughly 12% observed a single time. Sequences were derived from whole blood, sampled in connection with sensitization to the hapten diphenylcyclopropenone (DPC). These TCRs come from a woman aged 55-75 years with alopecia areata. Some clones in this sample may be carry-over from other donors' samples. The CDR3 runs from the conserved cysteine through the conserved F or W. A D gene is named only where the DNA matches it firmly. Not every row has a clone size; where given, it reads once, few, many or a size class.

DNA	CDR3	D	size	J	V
TGTGCCAGTAGTATCCAGGGGCAAAGCAGCACAGATACGCAGTATTTT	CASSIQGQSSTDTQYF	NA	many	TRBJ2-3	TRBV19
TGTGCCAGCAGTTACTCACGGACCGCAGGGTCAGATTCGAAGACCCAGTACTTC	CASSYSRTAGSDSKTQYF	NA	NA	TRBJ2-5	TRBV6-5
TGTGCCAGCAGCCAAGCATGGGGGAGCACAGATACGCAGTATTTT	CASSQAWGSTDTQYF	NA	NA	TRBJ2-3	TRBV3-1
TGCAGTGCTAGATCCGGGACAGGGGAGACCCAGTACTTC	CSARSGTGETQYF	TRBD1	many	TRBJ2-5	TRBV20-1
TGTGCCAGCAGCCAAGGACCGATTTCTGGAAACACCATATATTTT	CASSQGPISGNTIYF	NA	many	TRBJ1-3	TRBV3-1
TGCAGTGCTAGAGAGGAAGGGACAGGGACGCCGCAGCCCCAGCATTTT	CSAREEGTGTPQPQHF	TRBD1	NA	TRBJ1-5	TRBV20-1
TGTGCCAGCAGCCCTCTTCAGGGGACTTACGAGCAGTACTTC	CASSPLQGTYEQYF	NA	many	TRBJ2-7	TRBV7-9
TGTGCCATCAGCCAGGGGGCCTACGAGCAGTACTTC	CAISQGAYEQYF	TRBD1	many	TRBJ2-7	TRBV10-3
TGTGCCAGCAGCTTTCGGGGGGATCAGCCCCAGCATTTT	CASSFRGDQPQHF	NA	many	TRBJ1-5	TRBV12-3/TRBV12-4
TGTGCCAGCAGTTACGCGGGGACTAGCGGGGGTGACACGCAGTATTTT	CASSYAGTSGGDTQYF	TRBD2	many	TRBJ2-3	TRBV6-5